These T cell receptor beta chains were read from a single sample in a study of response to subunit inactivated influenza vaccine. In TCRdb, the RT-PCR reads were re-called with MiXCR into one record per CDR3 protein. The sample lists approximately 520,000 distinct CDR3 sequences, around 25% occurring once. This specimen was CD4+ T cells sorted from PBMCs, taken about 5 days after vaccination. These receptors came from a man aged 50 or older who received an inactivated influenza vaccine. Each CDR3 is given without its conserved first and last residue.

J gene,CDR3 length,V gene,CDR3 protein
TRBJ1-6,13,TRBV20-1,SVLPRDRSTSPLH
TRBJ1-5,13,TRBV5-5,ASSDVRQGNQPQH
TRBJ1-2,13,TRBV10-2,ASGTRMGTSYGYT
TRBJ1-1,14,TRBV6-5,ASSTPAGQMNTEAF
TRBJ1-2,13,TRBV20-1,SASDSKTGGYGYT
TRBJ2-7,11,TRBV20-1,SPLGQAAGEQY
TRBJ2-5,12,TRBV12-3/TRBV12-4,ASNLSGRGETQY
TRBJ1-4,12,TRBV6-1,ASTMAAGGEKLF
TRBJ1-1,12,TRBV9,ASSSGQGLTEAF
TRBJ2-1,13,TRBV20-1,SAVSASLIYNEQF
TRBJ1-1,11,TRBV14,ASTVGQNTEAF
TRBJ2-3,9,TRBV5-1,ASASTDTQY
TRBJ2-5,13,TRBV7-6,ASSLGVLVTETQY
TRBJ1-1,12,TRBV6-5,ASSYSLWNTEAF